The 28 T cell receptor beta chains given below trace back to one sample, sequenced in a study of tumor-infiltrating lymphocytes in primary liver carcinoma. Synthesis of TCR beta cDNA was carried out from about 0.55 ug total RNA with a constant-region primer. Libraries covering TCR beta were generated through three nested multiplex PCR rounds (using a slightly modified ARM-PCR). Two initial PCR rounds of about 11 cycles each paired TRBV1-TRBV30 forward primers with a C-beta reverse primer. TCRdb passed the multiplex PCR reads through MiXCR, listing each CDR3 protein once. Here the sample spans almost 200,000 distinct CDR3 sequences, around three fifths being singletons. Alongside blood RNA obtained from unsorted whole blood, germline DNA was also extracted. What was sequenced was peripheral blood. The receptors come from a woman in her sixties or seventies with primary liver carcinoma and hepatitis B virus infection.

The chain combines TRBV28 with TRBJ2-1, with D unresolved. This CDR3 region has 12 residues. Germline CDR1 and CDR2: MDHEN and SYDVKM. Trimming removed 5 bases from V and 8 bases from J, with 10 bases in between. The CDR3 DNA reads as TGTGCCAGCAGTACCCTATACGATGAGCAGTTCTTC. This codes for CASSTLYDEQFF.

This clonotype has more than one count but fewer than ten. This chain joins TRBV28 and TRBJ1-6; D call uncertain. The V and J ends lost 3 bases and 0 bases respectively, with 6 bases between them. From germline, CDR1 is MDHEN and CDR2 SYDVKM. The CDR3 sequence is 15 residues long. In DNA, the CDR3 is TGTGCCAGCAGTTTTACACACTCCTATAATTCACCCCTCCACTTT. This sequence encodes CASSFTHSYNSPLHF.

In regard to this clonotype: The CDR3 does not close with the conserved phenylalanine or tryptophan, likely indicating a read error. This chain connects TRBV6-6 to TRBJ1-1; D is possibly TRBD1 (5 bases). Germline V gene data show CDR1 as MNHNY and CDR2 as SVGAGI (reference sequence). The CDR3 consists of 13 residues. In DNA, the CDR3 is TGTGTCAGCAGTTACAGGCAAAACACTGAAGCTTTCTTA. Its protein product is CVSSYRQNTEAFL.

This clonotype was seen at least ten times. The chain carries TRBV4-1 and TRBJ2-7; TRBD2 matches at 10 bases. The V segment lost 1 base and the J segment 2 bases; nucleotides outside the gene matches: 2. Germline V gene lookup returns CDR1 MGHRA and CDR2 YSYEKL. This CDR3 spans 15 amino acids. The CDR3 bases are TGCGCCAGCAGCCAAGGAGCGGGAGGGCCCTACGAGCAGTACTTC. Translation: CASSQGAGGPYEQYF.

As for this clonotype: The missing conserved phenylalanine or tryptophan at the end of this CDR3 makes a read error likely. The gene calls are TRBV4-1 and TRBJ2-7; D possibly corresponds to TRBD2 (6 bases). Looked up from germline, CDR1 is MGHRA and CDR2 is YSYEKL. The CDR3 runs to 15 residues. Trimming removed 3 bases at V and 3 bases at J, with 15 bases between. The CDR3 reads CASSQDRGTGYEQYL. The CDR3 coding sequence is TGCGCCAGCAGCCAGGACCGGGGGACTGGCTACGAGCAGTACCTT.

In the case of this clonotype: No conserved phenylalanine or tryptophan ends this CDR3, so it is likely a read error. This rearrangement joins TRBV5-5 to TRBJ2-1; D possibly corresponds to TRBD2 (6 bases). This CDR3 region has 17 residues. Germline V gene lookup returns CDR1 SGHKS and CDR2 YYEKEE (reference sequence). Trimming took off 4 bases at V and 0 bases at J, with 17 bases between the two ends. The CDR3, as DNA: TGTGCCAGCAGCCCCGGCCGACTAGTCAGCTCCTACAATGAGCAGTTCTAC. The encoded protein is CASSPGRLVSSYNEQFY.

Notes on this clonotype: Sequence at one end of the junction differs from germline and may be a read error. The V and J genes are TRBV10-2 and TRBJ2-7; D unclear. The V gene's germline CDR1 is WSHSY and CDR2 SAAADI. There are 14 residues in the CDR3. CDR3 amino acids: CAGSESRFSYEQYF. CDR3 nucleotides: TGCGCCGGCAGTGAGAGCAGGTTCTCCTACGAGCAGTACTTC.

Note on this clonotype: A read error may be the cause here, since a much bigger clone is one base away. The chain combines TRBV4-1 with TRBJ2-7, with D perhaps given as TRBD1 or TRBD2 (5 bases each). The germline CDR1 and CDR2 sequences are MGHRA and YSYEKL. This CDR3 is built from 16 residues. The CDR3 bases are TGCGCCAGCAGCTCACGGGGTGGGGCGAGCTCCTACGAGCAGCACTTC. Protein product: CASSSRGGASSYEQHF.

To note about this clonotype: A single base separates this from a much larger clone, so it may be a read error. The chain uses TRBV6-5 and TRBJ2-2, with D uncertain. V shed 1 base and J shed 5 bases, with 5 bases lying between them. This CDR3 comprises 13 residues. CDR1 is MNHEY and CDR2 is SVGAGI in the germline V gene. The CDR3 DNA sequence: TGTGCCAGCAGTTACTTTGGAACCGGGGAGCTGTTTTTT. It translates to CASSYFGTGELFF.

This chain joins TRBV5-4 and TRBJ2-1, with no clear D. V dropped 4 bases and J dropped 7 bases, with 18 bases sitting between them. CDR3 length: 15 amino acids. Germline V gene lookup returns CDR1 SGHNT and CDR2 YYREEE (reference sequence). CDR3 nucleotide sequence: TGTGCCAGCAGCCATGGATTTTACGGTGGGAATGAGCAGTTCTTC. Protein sequence: CASSHGFYGGNEQFF.

With respect to this clonotype: It is likely a read error, because the conserved phenylalanine at the end of the CDR3 is missing. CDR3 region: CASRWSLAGPNMGELFY. Written as DNA, the CDR3 is TGCGCCAGCCGCTGGAGCCTAGCGGGACCGAACATGGGGGAGCTGTTTTAT. The chain links TRBV5-1 to TRBJ2-2; the match to TRBD2 covers 9 bases. The CDR3 consists of 17 residues. From germline, CDR1 is SGHRS and CDR2 YFSETQ. V dropped 7 bases and J dropped 8; count of bases not matched to a gene: 18.

As to this clonotype: A much larger clone sits a single nucleotide away, making a read error possible. The V and J genes are TRBV12-3 or TRBV12-4 and TRBJ2-7; D uncertain. This CDR3 has 13 amino acids. The CDR3 reads CTSSLSLVLEQYF. The DNA of the CDR3 is TGTACCAGCAGTTTATCCCTAGTTCTCGAGCAGTACTTC.

V is TRBV30 and J is TRBJ2-2; 8 nucleotides line up with TRBD1. In germline, CDR1 is GTSNPN, CDR2 SVGIG (reference sequence). The CDR3 extends over 17 amino acids. The DNA for the CDR3 is TGTGAATGGAGACCACAGGGACAGGTTAAAATCGTCGGGGAGCTGTTTTTT. It encodes CEWRPQGQVKIVGELFF.

The rearrangement uses TRBV5-6 and TRBJ2-6; the match to TRBD1 covers 7 bases. This CDR3 region has 12 residues. V was clipped by 2 bases and J by 19 bases; unmatched bases: 9. Germline CDR1 reads SGHDT; CDR2 reads YYEEEE. The CDR3 sequence: CASSFYRDSQTF. The CDR3, as DNA: TGTGCCAGCAGCTTTTACCGGGACAGTCAAACTTTC.

The chain uses TRBV10-1 and TRBJ2-7; D may be TRBD1 (6 bases). CDR3 length: 15 amino acids. Germline V gene lookup returns CDR1 WNHNN and CDR2 SYGVQD (reference sequence). Trimming removed 3 bases at V and 3 bases at J, with 15 bases between. CDR3 sequence (DNA): TGCGCCAGCAGTGACGGACAGACCCGGGACTACGAGCAGTACTTC. Amino acid sequence: CASSDGQTRDYEQYF.

The chain links TRBV13 to TRBJ2-1; D is unresolved. Between the trimmed V and J ends, which lost 7 bases and 0 bases, there was a span of 7 bases. The CDR3 contains 13 residues. CDR1 PRHDT and CDR2 FYEKMQ come from the germline V gene (reference sequence). The CDR3 is CASTSGSYNEQFF. In DNA form, the CDR3 reads TGTGCCAGCACCTCGGGCTCCTACAATGAGCAGTTCTTC. The variable domain in full, with the rest retrieved from reference TRBV13 and TRBJ2-1, is AAGVIQSPRHLIKEKRETATLKCYPIPRHDTVYWYQQGPGQDPQFLISFYEKMQSDKGSIPDRFSAQQFSDYHSELNMSSLELGDSALYFCASTSGSYNEQFFGPGTRLTVL.

Remarks on this clonotype: This CDR3 is missing its conserved last phenylalanine or tryptophan, likely due to a read error. The genes are TRBV11-3 and TRBJ1-2; D possibly corresponds to TRBD1 (5 bases). Germline CDR1 and CDR2: SGHNT and YENEEA. V lost 5 bases, J lost 2 bases, and 9 bases lay in between. The CDR3 is made up of 13 amino acids. The DNA of the CDR3 is TGTGCCAGCAGCCGGGGACGGAACTATGGCTACACCTTA. Residues: CASSRGRNYGYTL.

This sequence joins TRBV7-9 and TRBJ2-7; D not certain. The germline gives CDR1 SEHNR, CDR2 FQNEAQ (reference sequence). With 2 bases removed from V and 2 bases from J, the gap between germline ends came to 10 bases. This CDR3 region has 14 residues. CDR3 residues: CASSLRPNTYEQYF. In DNA form, the CDR3 reads TGTGCCAGCAGCTTACGGCCGAACACCTACGAGCAGTACTTC.

This clonotype appeared a single time. The chain carries TRBV11-2 and TRBJ2-7; 10 bases are a match to TRBD1. This CDR3 is 17 amino acids long. CDR1 and CDR2 (germline): SGHAT, FQNNGV. The CDR3 is CPNRPTGGKRGSYEQYF. The CDR3 DNA is TGTCCCAACAGGCCGACAGGGGGCAAAAGGGGCTCCTACGAGCAGTACTTC. Full variable domain (outside the CDR3, taken from reference TRBV11-2 and TRBJ2-7): EAGVAQSPRYKIIEKRQSVAFWCNPISGHATLYWYQQILGQGPKLLIQFQNNGVVDDSQLPKDRFSAERLKGVDSTLKIQPAKLEDSAVYLCPNRPTGGKRGSYEQYFGPGTRLTVT.

The chain recombines TRBV4-2 with TRBJ1-2; maybe TRBD1 (6 bases). From germline, CDR1 is LGHNA and CDR2 YNFKEQ. The length of the CDR3 is 13 residues. The ends were cut back, 10 bases at V and 8 bases at J, with 20 bases in the middle. This chain's CDR3 is CAICQAGVGGYTF. The CDR3 DNA reads TGTGCCATCTGCCAAGCAGGGGTAGGAGGCTACACCTTC.

This clonotype was counted only a few times. The chain has TRBV4-1 and TRBJ1-3, with 9 positions matching TRBD1. Germline lookup yields CDR1 MGHRA and CDR2 YSYEKL. The CDR3 consists of 16 residues. The V segment lost 6 bases and the J segment 4 bases; nucleotides outside the gene matches: 10. The DNA of the CDR3 is TGCGCCAGCAGGCCACCGGGACAGGGAACGGGAAACACCATATATTTT. Protein: CASRPPGQGTGNTIYF.

Worth noting for this clonotype: A much more abundant neighbour one base away suggests this may be a read error. V usage is TRBV29-1 and J usage is TRBJ2-7; TRBD1 is a possible D gene (6 bases). The CDR3 loop spans 14 amino acids. Germline values: CDR1 SQVTM, CDR2 ANQGSEA. V was shortened by 8 bases and J by 0 bases, with 17 bases between the two germline ends. The CDR3 DNA reads as TGCAGCCCCACGAGGGAAGGGGGCTCCTACGAGCAGTACTTC. Translation: CSPTREGGSYEQYF.

With regard to this clonotype: A much larger clone differs by one base, so this may be a read error. The chain couples TRBV14 to TRBJ2-1; 8 positions agree with TRBD1. This CDR3 region has 12 residues. Germline CDR1 is SGHDN and CDR2 is FVKESK. The CDR3 sequence: CASSHGTGKQLF. CDR3 DNA: TGTGCCAGCAGCCACGGGACAGGAAAGCAGCTCTTC.

This chain links TRBV28 with TRBJ1-1, with D uncertain. Germline values: CDR1 MDHEN, CDR2 SYDVKM. The CDR3 contains 15 residues. V gave up 7 bases and J gave up 1 base, with 16 bases separating them. The CDR3 is CASNAPGIPNTEAFF. The DNA for the CDR3 is TGTGCCAGCAACGCCCCTGGGATTCCGAACACTGAAGCTTTCTTT.

In regard to this clonotype: This CDR3 fails to terminate in the conserved phenylalanine or tryptophan, so it likely reflects a read error. No DNA is shown, since the ends of the CDR3 on it are uncertain; the CDR3 is the one TCRdb lists. The rearrangement joins TRBV11-2 to TRBJ2-6; the table assigns TRBD1, which was not confirmed against the DNA. The CDR3 is made up of 20 amino acids, end residues included. The V gene's germline CDR1 is SGHAT and CDR2 FQNNGV. The CDR3 reads CASGLASLGRVDSGANVLAL.

This chain joins TRBV7-9 and TRBJ1-5, with a tentative D call TRBD1 (5 bases). The germline V gene encodes CDR1 SEHNR and CDR2 FQNEAQ (reference sequence). Trimming pared 5 bases from V and 3 bases from J, leaving 11 bases between. The CDR3 runs to 14 residues. CDR3 region: CASSGGADNQPQHF. The CDR3 bases are TGTGCCAGCAGCGGAGGGGCAGACAATCAGCCCCAGCATTTT.

With respect to this clonotype: At one end, the junction sequence differs from germline, possibly due to a read error. The chain uses TRBV29-1 and TRBJ2-1, with 14 bases fitting TRBD2. The end of the DNA is better explained by TRBJ2-7, so the J call may be wrong. CDR3 size: 17 residues. CDR1 is SQVTM and CDR2 is ANQGSEA in the germline V gene. DNA of the CDR3: TGTAGCGTAGCCGGGACTAGCGGGAGAGGTTCCTACAATGAGCAGTACTTC. It specifies CSVAGTSGRGSYNEQYF.

About this clonotype itself: This may arise from a read error, as a much more abundant clone is one base away. The chain uses TRBV5-5 and TRBJ2-7; maybe TRBD1 (5 bases). The germline CDR1 and CDR2 sequences are SGHKS and YYEKEE (reference sequence). CDR3 size: 14 residues. The CDR3 sequence is CASSFEPGRYKQYF. CDR3 nucleotide sequence: TGTGCCAGCAGCTTTGAGCCAGGGCGCTACAAGCAGTACTTC.